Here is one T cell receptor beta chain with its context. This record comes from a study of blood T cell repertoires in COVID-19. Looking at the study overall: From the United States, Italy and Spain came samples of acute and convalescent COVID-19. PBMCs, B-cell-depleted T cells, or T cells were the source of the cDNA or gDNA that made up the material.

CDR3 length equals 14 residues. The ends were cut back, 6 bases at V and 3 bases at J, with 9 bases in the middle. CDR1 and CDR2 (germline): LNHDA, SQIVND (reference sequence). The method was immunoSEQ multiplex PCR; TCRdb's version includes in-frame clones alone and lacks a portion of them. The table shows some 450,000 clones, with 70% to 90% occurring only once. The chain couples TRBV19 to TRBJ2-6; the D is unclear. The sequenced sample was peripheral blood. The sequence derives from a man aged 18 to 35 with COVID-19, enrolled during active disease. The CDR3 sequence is CASSEQVGANVLTF. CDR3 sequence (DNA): TGTGCCAGTAGCGAGCAGGTTGGGGCCAACGTCCTGACTTTC.